This T cell receptor (beta chain) was identified during a study of cytomegalovirus exposure and HLA in healthy donors. Study-wide results and caveats: Reported performance of the classifier showed diagnosis of cytomegalovirus status with high specificity and sensitivity. It was only CMV serostatus that was available as immune exposure information. Prior analysis indicated that the majority of TCR beta V segments exhibited productivity approximately 90% or approximately 30% of the time.

PCR used 60 Vbeta primers and 13 Jbeta primers. The data were produced by immunoSEQ multiplex PCR, yet TCRdb's version contains in-frame clones alone and is incomplete. Of 90,000 to 110,000 clones in the sample, 76% are singletons; the top ten hold 7.7%. Worth noting for this clone: Its target is unknown. At one end, the junction sequence differs from germline, possibly due to a read error.

The sequenced sample was PBMCs. The TCR sequence derives from a woman in her forties or fifties in good health and CMV-seropositive.

CDR3 nucleotides: TGTTCCAGCAGCTTATGGGGCCCTGAGCAGTTCTTC. The encoded protein is CSSSLWGPEQFF. V usage is TRBV7-9 and J usage is TRBJ2-1, with D possibly TRBD1 on 5 matching bases. In germline, CDR1 is SEHNR, CDR2 FQNEAQ (reference sequence). The CDR3 runs to 12 residues.